One sample yielded the 24 T cell receptor beta chains listed below, sequenced in a study of cytomegalovirus exposure and HLA in healthy donors. A multiplex PCR was run with 60 Vbeta primers and 13 Jbeta primers. Profiling relied on immunoSEQ multiplex PCR, and the TCRdb table lists in-frame clones only, not all of them. This repertoire comprises tens of thousands of clones; its ten largest clones make up 0.45% to 0.7%. The source material was PBMCs. The receptors come from a man between 50 and 59 years old in good health and CMV-seronegative.

This chain links TRBV30 with TRBJ1-5; 7 bases map to TRBD1. CDR3 length equals 16 residues. V dropped 5 bases and J dropped 0; count of bases not matched to a gene: 10. The V gene's germline CDR1 is GTSNPN and CDR2 SVGIG (reference sequence). CDR3 loop: CAWAIEGAPSNQPQHF. CDR3 in DNA: TGTGCCTGGGCTATCGAGGGGGCGCCTAGCAATCAGCCCCAGCATTTT.

CDR3: CASSPGQGPYNEQFF. The CDR3 bases are TGCGCCAGCAGCCCCGGACAGGGCCCCTACAATGAGCAGTTCTTC. The chain uses TRBV4-1 and TRBJ2-1; 8 nucleotides match TRBD1. V shed 4 bases, J shed 2 bases, and the junction held 4 bases outside the gene matches. This CDR3 has 15 amino acids. CDR1 and CDR2 from the germline V gene are MGHRA and YSYEKL.

The V call is TRBV4-3, the J call TRBJ1-2; D gene uncertain. The CDR3 spans 14 residues. The germline V gene encodes CDR1 LGHNA and CDR2 YSLEER. V was clipped by 3 bases and J by 5 bases, with 13 bases between them. CDR3 coding DNA: TGCGCCAGCAGCCAGGCGACGGAGGGTTATGGCTACACCTTC. This gives the protein CASSQATEGYGYTF.

This chain uses TRBV28 with TRBJ1-2, with TRBD1 matching 7 bases. Germline values: CDR1 MDHEN, CDR2 SYDVKM. The CDR3 spans 14 residues. The J segment lost 4 bases and the V segment lost 6 bases, leaving 8 bases of the junction unmatched. DNA for the CDR3: TGTGCCAGCAGCCCGGGACAGCCTCTCTATGGCTACACCTTC. Protein: CASSPGQPLYGYTF.

V usage is TRBV18 and J usage is TRBJ2-7; D is unclear. Germline CDR1 is KGHSH and CDR2 is LQKENI. The CDR3 loop spans 15 amino acids. The germline V and J ends were trimmed by 2 bases and 3 bases, with 14 bases remaining between them. The DNA of the CDR3 is TGTGCCAGCTCACCATCACTCCCCGGTTTCTACGAGCAGTACTTC. Protein sequence: CASSPSLPGFYEQYF.

The CDR3 region has the DNA TGTGCCAGCTCACCGGGACAGGGCTTAGACGAGCAGTACTTC. It yields the protein CASSPGQGLDEQYF. The chain combines TRBV18 with TRBJ2-7; TRBD1 matches at 9 bases. V dropped 3 bases and J dropped 5; count of bases not matched to a gene: 5. The V gene's germline CDR1 is KGHSH and CDR2 LQKENI. The CDR3 sequence is 14 residues long.

This chain joins TRBV25-1 and TRBJ1-1; no firm D call. This CDR3 is 12 amino acids long. V was clipped by 8 bases and J by 5 bases, with 12 bases between them. Germline assignment: CDR1 MGHDK and CDR2 SYGVNS. CDR3 in amino acids: CASSGVSTEAFF. CDR3 sequence (DNA): TGTGCCAGCTCCGGGGTATCTACTGAAGCTTTCTTT. Complete variable domain (other parts from reference TRBV25-1 and TRBJ1-1): EADIYQTPRYLVIGTGKKITLECSQTMGHDKMYWYQQDPGMELHLIHYSYGVNSTEKGDLSSESTVSRIRTEHFPLTLESARPSHTSQYLCASSGVSTEAFFGQGTRLTVV.

The chain joins TRBV15 to TRBJ2-7; D is perhaps TRBD2 (6 bases). The germline V and J ends were trimmed by 9 bases and 2 bases, with 17 bases remaining between them. This CDR3 is built from 14 residues. CDR1 and CDR2 (germline): LNHNV, YYDKDF (reference sequence). The CDR3 loop is CATRSAGLPYEQYF. CDR3 bases: TGTGCCACTAGATCCGCGGGACTCCCCTACGAGCAGTACTTC.

The V and J genes are TRBV4-2 and TRBJ2-7, with D perhaps matching TRBD1 (5 bases). The V gene lost 1 base and the J gene lost 4 bases, with 11 bases spanning the gap. CDR3 size: 14 residues. The V gene's germline CDR1 is LGHNA and CDR2 YNFKEQ. The CDR3: CASSQGTGIYEQYF. CDR3 sequence (DNA): TGTGCCAGCAGCCAAGGAACAGGTATATACGAGCAGTACTTC.

This chain connects TRBV18 to TRBJ1-1; 7 bases fit TRBD1. This CDR3 is 13 amino acids long. From germline, CDR1 is KGHSH and CDR2 LQKENI. The V and J ends lost 3 bases and 8 bases, in that order; junction bases with no gene match: 6. The CDR3 loop reads CASSPGTDREAFF. The CDR3 nucleotides read TGTGCCAGCTCACCCGGGACAGATAGAGAAGCTTTCTTT.

CDR3 loop: CASSFLQGRYEQYF. CDR3 in DNA: TGTGCCAGCAGTTTCCTCCAGGGGCGGTACGAGCAGTACTTC. The chain couples TRBV28 to TRBJ2-7; tentatively, D is TRBD1 (6 bases). V lost 3 bases and J lost 4, with 13 bases in between. Looked up from germline, CDR1 is MDHEN and CDR2 is SYDVKM. The CDR3 has 14 residues.

The chain carries TRBV9 and TRBJ1-6; 9 nucleotides line up with TRBD1. From germline, CDR1 is SGDLS and CDR2 YYNGEE. V lost 2 bases, J lost 8 bases, and 5 bases stayed unmatched. This CDR3 spans 15 amino acids. The CDR3 DNA reads as TGTGCCAGCAGCGTGGGGGACAGGGTTTATTCACCCCTCCACTTT. It translates to CASSVGDRVYSPLHF.

The chain employs TRBV6-5 and TRBJ1-2, with 8 bases matching TRBD1. Trimming cost V 0 bases and J 12 bases; bases outside gene matches: 9. The CDR3 is made up of 14 amino acids. CDR1 is MNHEY and CDR2 is SVGAGI in the germline V gene. In nucleotides, the CDR3 is TGTGCCAGCAGTTACTCGAGAGGACAGGGAGCGGACACCTTC. As protein: CASSYSRGQGADTF.

This chain links TRBV7-2 with TRBJ1-5, with 7 bases matching TRBD1. Unmatched junction bases numbered 6, after V lost 2 bases and J lost 5 bases. This CDR3 region has 15 residues. Germline V gives CDR1 SGHTA, CDR2 FQGNSA. The CDR3 DNA is TGTGCCAGCAGCTTATATGGGACAGACGATCAGCCCCAGCATTTT. Translation gives CASSLYGTDDQPQHF. Using reference TRBV7-2 and TRBJ1-5 for the parts outside the CDR3, the full variable domain is GAGVSQSPSNKVTEKGKDVELRCDPISGHTALYWYRQSLGQGLEFLIYFQGNSAPDKSGLPSDRFSAERTGGSVSTLTIQRTQQEDSAVYLCASSLYGTDDQPQHFGDGTRLSIL.

J is TRBJ2-7 and V is TRBV11-2; the D gene is possibly TRBD1 (5 bases). Trimming removed 3 bases from V and 5 bases from J, with 17 bases in between. CDR1 and CDR2 (germline): SGHAT, FQNNGV. This CDR3 spans 15 amino acids. In DNA form, the CDR3 reads TGTGCCAGCAGCTTTAGGGGTTCCGGCTGGGACGAGCAGTACTTC. Its translation: CASSFRGSGWDEQYF. Full variable domain (remainder filled in from reference TRBV11-2 and TRBJ2-7): EAGVAQSPRYKIIEKRQSVAFWCNPISGHATLYWYQQILGQGPKLLIQFQNNGVVDDSQLPKDRFSAERLKGVDSTLKIQPAKLEDSAVYLCASSFRGSGWDEQYFGPGTRLTVT.

This chain connects TRBV9 to TRBJ2-5, with TRBD1 matching over 11 bases. Germline V gene data show CDR1 as SGDLS and CDR2 as YYNGEE. With V trimmed by 3 bases and J by 7 bases, 11 bases remained unmatched. The CDR3 runs 16 residues. The CDR3 here is CASSGTGGNAAGTQYF. CDR3 nucleotides: TGTGCCAGCAGCGGGACAGGGGGCAACGCGGCAGGGACCCAGTACTTC.

The chain uses TRBV6-5 and TRBJ2-7, with TRBD1 matching 8 bases. The length of the CDR3 is 15 residues. Germline-derived CDR1 and CDR2 are MNHEY and SVGAGI. V shed 0 bases, J shed 3 bases, and the junction held 4 bases outside the gene matches. For the CDR3, the DNA is TGTGCCAGCAGTTACTCGGCAGGGGGCTACTACGAGCAGTACTTC. Translated: CASSYSAGGYYEQYF.

Remarks on this clone: Its ends do not fully match the called genes, so a read error is possible. The chain carries TRBV2 and TRBJ1-1; D is possibly TRBD1 (5 bases). Germline V gene lookup returns CDR1 SNHLY and CDR2 FYNNEI. This CDR3 contains 11 residues. CDR3 protein: CGSGGDTEAFF. The DNA for the CDR3 is TGTGGCAGCGGGGGGGACACTGAAGCTTTCTTT.

This rearrangement joins TRBV4-2 to TRBJ1-2; possibly TRBD1 for D (5 bases). This CDR3 is 15 amino acids long. V was shortened by 0 bases and J by 6 bases, with 14 bases between the two germline ends. Germline CDR1 and CDR2: LGHNA and YNFKEQ. The CDR3 bases are TGTGCCAGCAGCCAAGATACAGGAGACACGCATGGCTACACCTTC. It specifies CASSQDTGDTHGYTF.

The chain recombines TRBV28 with TRBJ2-1, with D unclear. Germline CDR1 MDHEN, CDR2 SYDVKM. Deletions cut 7 bases from V and 0 bases from J, with 16 bases between. The length of the CDR3 is 16 residues. The CDR3 sequence is CASTPSIAGSYNEQFF. The CDR3 nucleotides read TGTGCCAGCACCCCCAGTATTGCTGGCTCCTACAATGAGCAGTTCTTC.

The chain carries TRBV5-1 and TRBJ2-7, with a weak D call TRBD2 (6 bases). The CDR3 sequence is 15 residues long. The germline V gene encodes CDR1 SGHRS and CDR2 YFSETQ. Trimming took off 4 bases at V and 1 base at J, with 15 bases between the two ends. CDR3 protein: CASSQGTYSSYEQYF. CDR3 nucleotides: TGCGCCAGCAGCCAAGGGACTTACTCATCCTACGAGCAGTACTTC.

The V and J genes are TRBV7-9 and TRBJ2-2; 9 bases match TRBD1. This CDR3 contains 13 residues. J gave up 5 bases and V 11 bases, and 6 bases lay outside the gene matches. The germline V gene has CDR1 SEHNR and CDR2 FQNEAQ (reference sequence). DNA for the CDR3: TGTGCCGGCGGGACAGGGAGAACCGGGGAGCTGTTTTTT. Protein product: CAGGTGRTGELFF.

The gene calls are TRBV7-2 and TRBJ2-7; weak D call: TRBD1 (5 bases). This CDR3 is built from 13 residues. Germline values: CDR1 SGHTA, CDR2 FQGNSA. The V and J ends lost 7 bases and 5 bases respectively, with 15 bases between them. The DNA of the CDR3 is TGTGCCAGCAACTCTCGTCTCAGGGACGAGCAGTACTTC. Translating gives CASNSRLRDEQYF.

The chain uses TRBV28 and TRBJ2-7, with 10 nucleotides matching TRBD1. Trimming took 3 bases from V and 5 from J; bases not matched to a gene: 4. This CDR3 region has 14 residues. The V gene's germline CDR1 is MDHEN and CDR2 SYDVKM. The CDR3 DNA sequence: TGTGCCAGCAGTTTCGGGACAGGGGCGAACGAGCAGTACTTC. It specifies CASSFGTGANEQYF.